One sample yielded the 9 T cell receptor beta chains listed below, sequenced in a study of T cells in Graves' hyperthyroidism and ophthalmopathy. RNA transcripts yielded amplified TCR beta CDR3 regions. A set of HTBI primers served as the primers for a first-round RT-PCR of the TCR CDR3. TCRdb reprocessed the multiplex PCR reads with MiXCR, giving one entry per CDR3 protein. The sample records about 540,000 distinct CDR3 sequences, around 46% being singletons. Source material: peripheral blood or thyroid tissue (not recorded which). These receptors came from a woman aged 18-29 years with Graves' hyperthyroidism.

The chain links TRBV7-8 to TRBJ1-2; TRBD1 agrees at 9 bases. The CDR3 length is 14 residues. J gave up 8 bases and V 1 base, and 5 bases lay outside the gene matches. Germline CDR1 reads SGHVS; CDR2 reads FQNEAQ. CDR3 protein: CASSLEQGAGGYTF. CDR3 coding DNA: TGTGCCAGCAGCTTAGAACAGGGGGCCGGGGGCTACACCTTC.

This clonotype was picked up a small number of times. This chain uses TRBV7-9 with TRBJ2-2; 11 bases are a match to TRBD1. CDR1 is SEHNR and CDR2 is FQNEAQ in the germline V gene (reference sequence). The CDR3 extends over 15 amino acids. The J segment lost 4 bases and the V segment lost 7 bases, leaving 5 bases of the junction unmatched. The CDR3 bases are TGTGCCAGCAACCTAGGGACAGGGGGCACCGGGGAGCTGTTTTTT. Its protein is CASNLGTGGTGELFF.

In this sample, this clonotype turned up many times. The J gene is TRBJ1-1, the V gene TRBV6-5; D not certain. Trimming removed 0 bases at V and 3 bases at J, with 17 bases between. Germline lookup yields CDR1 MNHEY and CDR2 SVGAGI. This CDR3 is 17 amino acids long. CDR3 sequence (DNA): TGTGCCAGCAGTTACTCGTCGGCGGCAGAGGCGGACACTGAAGCTTTCTTT. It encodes CASSYSSAAEADTEAFF.

The CDR3 bases are TGCAGCGTTGAATTAGCTGGCAGCGGCCCCACTAGCGGGACGTACGAGCAGTACTTC. Translating gives CSVELAGSGPTSGTYEQYF. The chain employs TRBV29-1 and TRBJ2-7; TRBD2 aligns across 10 bases. Trimming at V came to 2 bases and at J to 4 bases, leaving 20 bases not matched to a gene. The CDR3 length is 19 residues. CDR1 is SQVTM, CDR2 ANQGSEA, per germline.

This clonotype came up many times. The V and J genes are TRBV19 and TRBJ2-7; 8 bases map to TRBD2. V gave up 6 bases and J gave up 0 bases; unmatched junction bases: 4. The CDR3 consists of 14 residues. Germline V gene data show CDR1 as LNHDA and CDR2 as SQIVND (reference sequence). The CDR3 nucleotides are TGTGCCAGTAGGGGAGCGGGAGACTCCTACGAGCAGTACTTC. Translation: CASRGAGDSYEQYF.

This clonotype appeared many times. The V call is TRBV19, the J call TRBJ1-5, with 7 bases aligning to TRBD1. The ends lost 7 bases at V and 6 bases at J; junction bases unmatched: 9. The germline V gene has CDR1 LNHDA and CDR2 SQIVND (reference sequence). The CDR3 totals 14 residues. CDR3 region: CASNLGAGGQPQHF. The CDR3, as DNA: TGTGCCAGTAATCTGGGGGCAGGGGGTCAGCCCCAGCATTTT.

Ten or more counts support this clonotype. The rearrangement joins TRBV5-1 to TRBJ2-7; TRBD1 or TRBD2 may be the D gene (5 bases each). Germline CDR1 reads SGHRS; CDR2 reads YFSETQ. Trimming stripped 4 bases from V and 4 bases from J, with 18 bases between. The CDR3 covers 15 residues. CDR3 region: CASSPGSGNGYEQYF. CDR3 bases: TGCGCCAGCAGCCCAGGGTCGGGGAACGGGTACGAGCAGTACTTC.

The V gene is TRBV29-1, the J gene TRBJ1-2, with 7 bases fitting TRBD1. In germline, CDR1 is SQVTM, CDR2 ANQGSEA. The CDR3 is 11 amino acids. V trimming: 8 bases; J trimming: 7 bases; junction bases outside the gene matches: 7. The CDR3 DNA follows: TGCAGCAAGAACAGGGGATTTGGCTACACCTTC. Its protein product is CSKNRGFGYTF.

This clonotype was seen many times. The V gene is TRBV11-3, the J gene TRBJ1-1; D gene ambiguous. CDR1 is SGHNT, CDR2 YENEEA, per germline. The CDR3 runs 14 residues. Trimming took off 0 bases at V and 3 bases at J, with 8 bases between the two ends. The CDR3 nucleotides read TGTGCCAGCAGCTTAGACGACGGATACACTGAAGCTTTCTTT. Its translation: CASSLDDGYTEAFF.